The sequence of this TCR beta chain was determined in a study of blood T cells in healthy people across ages. As to this clonotype: No antigen is known for it.

Findings and caveats of the study: Shifts in expanded clonotypes may have been confounded by donor CMV status, which was unknown.

A J-beta primer mix and a sample-barcoded 5' primer were used in a second PCR of roughly 6 to 11 cycles. Every sample returned 2.5 million or more CDR3-containing paired-end reads. One entry per CDR3 protein results from TCRdb running MiXCR on the 5' RACE reads. The table lists 800,000 to 900,000 distinct CDR3 sequences, approximately 65% of them singletons, with about 30% in the top ten. V was shortened by 0 bases and J by 8 bases, with 16 bases between the two germline ends. The CDR3 is 16 amino acids. Germline assignment: CDR1 SGHTA and CDR2 FQGNSA. This receptor was identified in a man aged 25-45 years in good health. The sequenced sample consisted of blood. This chain joins TRBV7-2 and TRBJ1-4, with D maybe TRBD1 (5 bases). The chain's CDR3 is CASSLASGPLSEKLFF. CDR3 sequence (DNA): TGTGCCAGCAGCTTAGCGTCGGGACCGCTCAGCGAAAAACTGTTTTTT.